This TCR beta chain was identified in a study of cytomegalovirus exposure and HLA in healthy donors. Study-wide results and caveats: A missense DCLRE1C variant was associated with V- and J-gene trimming of TCR beta chains in a later analysis, and an independent cohort replicated the association. While the bulk of TCR sequences proved rare, some public TCRs turned up in many donors. Several of the most significant clusters were apparently associated with common viral pathogens in a later analysis.

Researchers ran the PCR with 60 Vbeta and 13 Jbeta primers. Only in-frame clones appear in the TCRdb table, and some are missing; sequencing was by immunoSEQ multiplex PCR. The data contain about 150,000 clones, approximately 79% of them seen just once; the ten biggest clones take up about 7.1%. A word on this clone: Its antigen is not identified.

Germline V CDR1 and CDR2: SNHLY, FYNNEI. With 1 base removed from V and 4 bases from J, the gap between germline ends came to 11 bases. The CDR3 is 15 residues long. Input material: PBMCs. J is TRBJ2-1 and V is TRBV2; the D gene is possibly TRBD2 (7 bases). The origin of this receptor is a woman aged 50 to 65 in good health and CMV-seropositive. CDR3 coding DNA: TGTGCCAGCAGTGAAGGACGGGGGGCGTACAATGAGCAGTTCTTC. Translating it yields CASSEGRGAYNEQFF.